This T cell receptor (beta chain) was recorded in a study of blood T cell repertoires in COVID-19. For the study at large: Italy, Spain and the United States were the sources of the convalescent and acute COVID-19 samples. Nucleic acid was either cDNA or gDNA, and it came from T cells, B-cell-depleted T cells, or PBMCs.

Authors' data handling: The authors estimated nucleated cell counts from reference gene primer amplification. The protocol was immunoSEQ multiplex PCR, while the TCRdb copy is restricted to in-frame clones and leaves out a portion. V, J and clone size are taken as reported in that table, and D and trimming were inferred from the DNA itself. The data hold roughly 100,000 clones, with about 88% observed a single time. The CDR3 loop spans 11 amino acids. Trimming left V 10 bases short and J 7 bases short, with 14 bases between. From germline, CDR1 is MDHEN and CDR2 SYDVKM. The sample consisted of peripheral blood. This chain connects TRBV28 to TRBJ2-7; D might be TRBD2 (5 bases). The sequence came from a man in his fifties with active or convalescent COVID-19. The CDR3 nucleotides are TGTGCCACCCTAGGGAGTGGGGAGCAGTACTTC. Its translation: CATLGSGEQYF.